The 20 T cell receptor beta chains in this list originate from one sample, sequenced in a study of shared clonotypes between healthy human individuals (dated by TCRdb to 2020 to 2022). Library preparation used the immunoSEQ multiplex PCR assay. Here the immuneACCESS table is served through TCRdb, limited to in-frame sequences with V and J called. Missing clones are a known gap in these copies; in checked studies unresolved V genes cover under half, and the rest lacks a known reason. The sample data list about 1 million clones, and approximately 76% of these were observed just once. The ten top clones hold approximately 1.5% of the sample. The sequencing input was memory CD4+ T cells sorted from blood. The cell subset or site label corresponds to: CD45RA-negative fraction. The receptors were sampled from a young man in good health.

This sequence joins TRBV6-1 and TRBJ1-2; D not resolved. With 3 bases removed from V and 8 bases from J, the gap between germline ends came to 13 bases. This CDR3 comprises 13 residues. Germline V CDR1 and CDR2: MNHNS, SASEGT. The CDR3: CASSEFSGRGYTF. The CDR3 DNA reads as TGTGCCAGCAGTGAGTTCTCGGGGAGGGGCTACACCTTC.

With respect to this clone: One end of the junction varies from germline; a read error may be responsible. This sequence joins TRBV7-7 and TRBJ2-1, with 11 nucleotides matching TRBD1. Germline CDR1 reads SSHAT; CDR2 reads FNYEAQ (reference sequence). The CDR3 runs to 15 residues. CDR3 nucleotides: TGTGCTAGCAGCCCGGACAGGGGGCGCATCAATGAGCAGTTCTTC. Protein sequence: CASSPDRGRINEQFF. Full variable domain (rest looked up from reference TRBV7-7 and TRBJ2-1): GAGVSQSPRYKVTKRGQDVTLRCDPISSHATLYWYQQALGQGPEFLTYFNYEAQPDKSGLPSDRFSAERPEGSISTLTIQRTEQRDSAMYRCASSPDRGRINEQFFGPGTRLTVL.

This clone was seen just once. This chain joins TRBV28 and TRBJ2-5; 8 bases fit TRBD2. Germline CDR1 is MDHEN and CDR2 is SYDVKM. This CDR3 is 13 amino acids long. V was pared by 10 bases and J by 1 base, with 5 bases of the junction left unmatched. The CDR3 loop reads CATAGTSQETQYF. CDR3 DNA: TGTGCCACCGCAGGGACTAGCCAAGAGACCCAGTACTTC.

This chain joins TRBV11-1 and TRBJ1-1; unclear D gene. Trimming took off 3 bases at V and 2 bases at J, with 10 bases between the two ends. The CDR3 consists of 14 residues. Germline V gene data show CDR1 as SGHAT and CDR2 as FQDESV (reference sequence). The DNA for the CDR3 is TGTGCCAGCAGCTTGTTAGAATTAAACACTGAAGCTTTCTTT. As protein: CASSLLELNTEAFF.

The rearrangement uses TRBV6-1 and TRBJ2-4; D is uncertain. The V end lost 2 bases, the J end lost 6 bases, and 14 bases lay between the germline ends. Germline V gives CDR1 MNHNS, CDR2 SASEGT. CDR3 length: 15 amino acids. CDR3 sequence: CASSESRNKINIQYF. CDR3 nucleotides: TGTGCCAGCAGTGAAAGTCGGAACAAGATAAACATTCAGTACTTC.

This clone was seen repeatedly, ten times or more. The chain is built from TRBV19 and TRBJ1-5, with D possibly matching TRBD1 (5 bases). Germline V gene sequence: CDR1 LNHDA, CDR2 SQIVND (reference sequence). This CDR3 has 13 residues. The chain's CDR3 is CAASGNENQPQHF. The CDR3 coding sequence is TGTGCAGCCTCAGGGAATGAGAATCAGCCCCAGCATTTT.

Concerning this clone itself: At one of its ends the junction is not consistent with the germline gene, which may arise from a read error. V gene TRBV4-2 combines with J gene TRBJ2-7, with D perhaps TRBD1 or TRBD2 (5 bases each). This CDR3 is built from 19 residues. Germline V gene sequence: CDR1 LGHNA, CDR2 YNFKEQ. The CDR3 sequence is CASSQDLFSAIPSRGELYF. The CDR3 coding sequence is TGTGCCAGCAGCCAAGATTTATTTTCGGCAATCCCGTCCCGGGGCGAGCTGTACTTC.

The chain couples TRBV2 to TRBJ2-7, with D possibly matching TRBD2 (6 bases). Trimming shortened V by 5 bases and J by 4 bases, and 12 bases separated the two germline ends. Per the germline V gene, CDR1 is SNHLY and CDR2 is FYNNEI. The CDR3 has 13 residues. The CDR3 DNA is TGTGCCAGCAGTATAATGGGGGGATACGAGCAGTACTTC. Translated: CASSIMGGYEQYF.

CDR3 sequence: CACLTSGIYEQYF. The DNA for the CDR3 is TGTGCCTGTCTGACTAGCGGGATCTACGAGCAGTACTTC. This chain connects TRBV30 to TRBJ2-7; 11 bases map to TRBD2. CDR3 length: 13 amino acids. Trimming cost V 6 bases and J 3 bases; bases outside gene matches: 4. The germline gives CDR1 GTSNPN, CDR2 SVGIG (reference sequence).

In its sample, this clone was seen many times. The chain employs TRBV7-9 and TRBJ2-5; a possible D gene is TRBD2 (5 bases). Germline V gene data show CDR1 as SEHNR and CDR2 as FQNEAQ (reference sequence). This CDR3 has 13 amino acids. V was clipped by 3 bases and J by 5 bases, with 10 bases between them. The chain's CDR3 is CASSFTGLETQYF. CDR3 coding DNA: TGTGCCAGCAGCTTTACGGGATTGGAGACCCAGTACTTC.

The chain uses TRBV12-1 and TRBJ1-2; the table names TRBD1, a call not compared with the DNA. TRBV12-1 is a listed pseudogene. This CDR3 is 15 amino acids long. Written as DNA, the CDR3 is TGTGCCAGCAGCGGAGGGACAGATGAGAACTATGGCTACACCTTC. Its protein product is CASSGGTDENYGYTF.

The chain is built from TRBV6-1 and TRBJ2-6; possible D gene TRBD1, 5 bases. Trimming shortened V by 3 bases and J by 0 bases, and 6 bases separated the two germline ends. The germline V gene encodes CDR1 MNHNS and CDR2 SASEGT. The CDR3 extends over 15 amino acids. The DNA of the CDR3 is TGTGCCAGCAGTGATGGACACTCTGGGGCCAACGTCCTGACTTTC. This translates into CASSDGHSGANVLTF.

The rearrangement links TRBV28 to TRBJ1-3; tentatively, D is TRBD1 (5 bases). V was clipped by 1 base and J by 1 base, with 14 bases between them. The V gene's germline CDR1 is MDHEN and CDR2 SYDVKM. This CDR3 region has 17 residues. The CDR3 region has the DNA TGTGCCAGCAGTTTATATGTGGAGGGGCTGTCTGGAAACACCATATATTTT. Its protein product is CASSLYVEGLSGNTIYF.

DNA of the CDR3: TGTGCCACCCAGTTTGAGTGTCCCAACGAGCAGTACTTC. It is translated as CATQFECPNEQYF. This rearrangement joins TRBV7-6 to TRBJ2-7; D unclear. The V end was cut by 10 bases, the J end by 5 bases, with 18 bases between. This CDR3 has 13 amino acids. Germline V lookup: CDR1 SGHVS, CDR2 FNYEAQ.

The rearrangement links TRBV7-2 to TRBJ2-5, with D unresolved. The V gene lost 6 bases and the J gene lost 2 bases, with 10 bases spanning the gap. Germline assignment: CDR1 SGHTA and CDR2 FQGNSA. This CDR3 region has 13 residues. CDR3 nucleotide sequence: TGTGCCAGCAGTAGAGGCCCGCAAGAGACCCAGTACTTC. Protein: CASSRGPQETQYF.

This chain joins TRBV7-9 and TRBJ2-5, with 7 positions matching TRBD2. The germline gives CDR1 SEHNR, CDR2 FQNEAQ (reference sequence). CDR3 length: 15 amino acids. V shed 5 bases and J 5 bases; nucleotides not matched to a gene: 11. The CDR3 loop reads CASSPTGWREETQYF. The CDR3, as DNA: TGTGCCAGCAGCCCCACCGGGTGGCGGGAGGAGACCCAGTACTTC.

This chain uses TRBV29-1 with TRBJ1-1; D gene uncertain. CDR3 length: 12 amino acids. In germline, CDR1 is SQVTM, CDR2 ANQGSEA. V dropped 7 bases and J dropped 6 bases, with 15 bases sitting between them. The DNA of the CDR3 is TGCAGCGGCACATCGGGGTACGCTGAAGCTTTCTTT. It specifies CSGTSGYAEAFF. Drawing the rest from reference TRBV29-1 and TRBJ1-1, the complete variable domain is SAVISQKPSRDICQRGTSLTIQCQVDSQVTMMFWYRQQPGQSLTLIATANQGSEATYESGFVIDKFPISRPNLTFSTLTVSNMSPEDSSIYLCSGTSGYAEAFFGQGTRLTVV.

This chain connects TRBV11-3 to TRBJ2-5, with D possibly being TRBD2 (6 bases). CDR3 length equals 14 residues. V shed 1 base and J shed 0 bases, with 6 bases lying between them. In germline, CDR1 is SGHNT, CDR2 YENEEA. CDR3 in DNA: TGTGCCAGCAGCTTAGGGGACTACCAAGAGACCCAGTACTTC. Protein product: CASSLGDYQETQYF.

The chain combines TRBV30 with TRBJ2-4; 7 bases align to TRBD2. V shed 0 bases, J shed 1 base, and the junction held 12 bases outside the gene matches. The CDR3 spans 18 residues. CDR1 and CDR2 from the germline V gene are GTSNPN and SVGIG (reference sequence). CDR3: CAWSVRPGGGSAKNIQYF. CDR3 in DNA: TGTGCCTGGAGTGTACGTCCGGGAGGAGGATCGGCCAAAAACATTCAGTACTTC.

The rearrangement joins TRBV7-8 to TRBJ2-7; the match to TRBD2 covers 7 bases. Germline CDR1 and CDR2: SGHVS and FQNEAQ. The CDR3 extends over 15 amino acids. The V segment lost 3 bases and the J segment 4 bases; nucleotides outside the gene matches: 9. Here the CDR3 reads CASSFDGLAAYEQYF. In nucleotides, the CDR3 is TGTGCCAGCAGCTTCGACGGGCTAGCGGCGTACGAGCAGTACTTC.